These 28 T cell receptor beta chains came from one sample sequenced in a study of blood T cell repertoires in COVID-19. Method: immunoSEQ multiplex PCR; TCRdb's copy keeps in-frame clones and lacks some. This sample carries about 140,000 clones, around 84% of them seen once, and the ten largest clones take 4.8%. Sequenced material: peripheral blood. Receptor source: a human donor in a cohort sampled during active COVID-19.

This chain connects TRBV6-5 to TRBJ1-5; D ambiguous. The V gene lost 8 bases and the J gene lost 6 bases, with 14 bases spanning the gap. Germline CDR1 and CDR2: MNHEY and SVGAGI. The CDR3 extends over 13 amino acids. As DNA, the CDR3 is TGTGCCAGCGGTACTCAGGAAGGTCAGCCCCAGCATTTT. It yields the protein CASGTQEGQPQHF.

The V gene is TRBV2, the J gene TRBJ1-2; TRBD1 agrees at 7 bases. Losses at the gene ends were 9 bases for V and 6 bases for J; bases not matched to a gene: 10. CDR1 is SNHLY, CDR2 FYNNEI, per germline. The CDR3 runs 13 residues. CDR3 amino acids: CARALDRVDGYTF. CDR3 in DNA: TGTGCCAGGGCTTTAGACAGGGTCGATGGCTACACCTTC.

This clone was counted between two and nine times. V usage is TRBV19 and J usage is TRBJ1-6; no firm D call. This CDR3 has 15 residues. V lost 0 bases and J lost 4, with 7 bases in between. CDR1 and CDR2 from the germline V gene are LNHDA and SQIVND (reference sequence). The CDR3 DNA reads TGTGCCAGTAGTATAGATGGAGCGTATAATTCACCCCTCCACTTT. This encodes CASSIDGAYNSPLHF.

The table lists this clone with a count of one. The chain uses TRBV6-5 and TRBJ1-4; 7 positions match TRBD1. V trimming: 6 bases; J trimming: 6 bases; junction bases outside the gene matches: 7. This CDR3 spans 14 amino acids. Looked up from germline, CDR1 is MNHEY and CDR2 is SVGAGI. CDR3: CASSLTGFYEKLFF. The CDR3 DNA reads TGTGCCAGCAGCCTGACAGGGTTTTATGAAAAACTGTTTTTT.

The chain combines TRBV18 with TRBJ1-2, with D perhaps matching TRBD1 (5 bases). The V end was cut by 3 bases, the J end by 5 bases, with 13 bases between. This CDR3 is built from 14 residues. Germline V gene lookup returns CDR1 KGHSH and CDR2 LQKENI. CDR3 nucleotide sequence: TGTGCCAGCTCACCGACAGCGGAGGGGTATGGCTACACCTTC. Its protein is CASSPTAEGYGYTF.

A single count supports this clone. The V gene is TRBV5-4, the J gene TRBJ1-2, with unresolved D. The germline CDR1 and CDR2 sequences are SGHNT and YYREEE (reference sequence). CDR3 length: 11 amino acids. Trimming left V 4 bases short and J 3 bases short, with 4 bases between. The CDR3: CASSRDYGYTF. The CDR3 nucleotides are TGTGCCAGCAGCCGCGACTATGGCTACACCTTC.

The chain employs TRBV19 and TRBJ2-3; perhaps TRBD1 as D (5 bases). This CDR3 is built from 17 residues. The germline V and J ends were trimmed by 3 bases and 0 bases, with 16 bases remaining between them. Germline CDR1 reads LNHDA; CDR2 reads SQIVND (reference sequence). CDR3 in DNA: TGTGCCAGTAGTATTCCCCGCGTGGGGCCAAGCACAGATACGCAGTATTTT. Its translation: CASSIPRVGPSTDTQYF.

In DNA, the CDR3 is TGTGCCAGTAGTTCTCCAACAGGGGATGGCTACACCTTC. Its protein is CASSSPTGDGYTF. The chain carries TRBV19 and TRBJ1-2, with 7 nucleotides matching TRBD1. The CDR3 totals 13 residues. V lost 5 bases, J lost 6 bases, and 6 bases stayed unmatched. Germline V lookup: CDR1 LNHDA, CDR2 SQIVND (reference sequence).

The V and J genes are TRBV9 and TRBJ2-6; possible D gene TRBD2, 6 bases. V lost 0 bases and J 4 bases, leaving 14 bases between the germline ends. CDR3 length: 17 amino acids. CDR1 and CDR2 from the germline V gene are SGDLS and YYNGEE. This CDR3 is CASSVESGARGANVLTF. CDR3 nucleotides: TGTGCCAGCAGCGTAGAGTCGGGAGCGAGGGGGGCCAACGTCCTGACTTTC.

This rearrangement joins TRBV2 to TRBJ1-6; D is perhaps TRBD1 (5 bases). Germline CDR1 and CDR2: SNHLY and FYNNEI. The CDR3 is made up of 20 amino acids. V lost 3 bases, J lost 8 bases, and 29 bases lay in between. The CDR3 bases are TGTGCCAGCAGTGATTTTGCGCAGGGTGACATCCTAGGGTCGGATTCACCCCTCCACTTT. Translating it yields CASSDFAQGDILGSDSPLHF.

This chain links TRBV7-3 with TRBJ2-6; 7 bases match TRBD1. This CDR3 contains 17 residues. V lost 5 bases to trimming and J lost 0 bases; unmatched junction nucleotides: 7. Germline V lookup: CDR1 SGHTA, CDR2 FQGTGA. The CDR3 region is CASSVQGTNSGANVLTF. CDR3 coding DNA: TGTGCCAGCAGCGTACAGGGGACCAACTCTGGGGCCAACGTCCTGACTTTC. Combining the CDR3 with reference TRBV7-3 and TRBJ2-6 gives the whole variable domain GAGVSQTPSNKVTEKGKYVELRCDPISGHTALYWYRQSLGQGPEFLIYFQGTGAADDSGLPNDRFFAVRPEGSVSTLKIQRTERGDSAVYLCASSVQGTNSGANVLTFGAGSRLTVL.

V usage is TRBV11-2 and J usage is TRBJ1-2; 8 bases align to TRBD1. V shed 6 bases and J 5 bases; nucleotides not matched to a gene: 5. The CDR3 has 13 amino acids. Germline CDR1 SGHAT, CDR2 FQNNGV. CDR3 nucleotides: TGTGCCAGCAGAACAACAGGGGGTTATGGCTACACCTTC. Translated, it gives CASRTTGGYGYTF.

The genes are TRBV28 and TRBJ2-4; 7 nucleotides match TRBD2. CDR3 length: 15 residues. Germline-derived CDR1 and CDR2 are MDHEN and SYDVKM. Germline trimming cut 6 bases from V and 0 bases from J; bases unmatched to any gene: 5. CDR3 coding DNA: TGTGCCAGCAGCCCCCCGGGGGGAGCCAAAAACATTCAGTACTTC. This encodes CASSPPGGAKNIQYF.

V gene TRBV25-1 combines with J gene TRBJ1-6, with 7 bases fitting TRBD1. This CDR3 has 14 amino acids. The V gene's germline CDR1 is MGHDK and CDR2 SYGVNS. V lost 6 bases, J lost 6 bases, and 5 bases stayed unmatched. The CDR3 DNA is TGTGCCAGCAGCCAGACAGGGCCTAATTCACCCCTCCACTTT. Amino acids: CASSQTGPNSPLHF. The full variable domain, in which reference TRBV25-1 and TRBJ1-6 provide the parts outside the CDR3, is EADIYQTPRYLVIGTGKKITLECSQTMGHDKMYWYQQDPGMELHLIHYSYGVNSTEKGDLSSESTVSRIRTEHFPLTLESARPSHTSQYLCASSQTGPNSPLHFGNGTRLTVT.

The chain couples TRBV30 to TRBJ1-6; D not certain. The CDR3 is made up of 14 amino acids. V lost 7 bases and J lost 6, with 16 bases in between. CDR1 is GTSNPN and CDR2 is SVGIG in the germline V gene (reference sequence). The CDR3 spells CASRLAGINSPLHF. CDR3 in DNA: TGTGCCTCCCGCCTCGCGGGGATTAATTCACCCCTCCACTTT.

The chain joins TRBV11-3 to TRBJ1-2; no definite D call. V lost 4 bases to trimming and J lost 4 bases, with 16 bases between them. The CDR3 sequence is 15 residues long. CDR1 and CDR2 from the germline V gene are SGHNT and YENEEA. The CDR3 sequence: CASSSRTEDRYGYTF. The CDR3 DNA reads as TGTGCCAGCAGCTCTCGGACTGAGGACCGCTATGGCTACACCTTC.

The chain joins TRBV9 to TRBJ2-7; no clear D gene. With 0 bases removed from V and 0 bases from J, the gap between germline ends came to 7 bases. The CDR3 extends over 14 amino acids. Germline loops: CDR1 SGDLS, CDR2 YYNGEE. The CDR3 DNA reads TGTGCCAGCAGCGTAGGTCCAGGCTCCTACGAGCAGTACTTC. It encodes CASSVGPGSYEQYF.

This chain uses TRBV6-5 with TRBJ1-1; TRBD1 agrees at 7 bases. Trimming cost V 6 bases and J 4 bases; bases outside gene matches: 8. This CDR3 has 14 residues. Germline V lookup: CDR1 MNHEY, CDR2 SVGAGI. The CDR3 nucleotides read TGTGCCAGCAGGCGACAGGGCACCGGCACTGAAGCTTTCTTT. This gives the protein CASRRQGTGTEAFF.

The chain joins TRBV5-1 to TRBJ2-5; TRBD1 is a possible D gene (6 bases). Germline assignment: CDR1 SGHRS and CDR2 YFSETQ. V was cut by 4 bases and J by 5 bases, with 21 bases left in between. The CDR3 totals 16 residues. The CDR3: CASSQATGPRTETQYF. CDR3 coding DNA: TGCGCCAGCAGCCAAGCTACAGGGCCGAGAACGGAGACCCAGTACTTC.

The V and J genes are TRBV7-9 and TRBJ1-4, with D uncertain. The CDR3 has 17 residues. Germline values: CDR1 SEHNR, CDR2 FQNEAQ (reference sequence). V was clipped by 5 bases and J by 3 bases, with 19 bases between them. This CDR3 reads CASSLNVSMRSNEKLFF. The CDR3 coding sequence is TGTGCCAGCAGCCTGAACGTTTCCATGAGGTCTAATGAAAAACTGTTTTTT.

The V and J genes are TRBV29-1 and TRBJ2-5; D perhaps matches TRBD2 (6 bases). The CDR3 loop spans 13 amino acids. The germline V and J ends were trimmed by 5 bases and 5 bases, with 15 bases remaining between them. Germline assignment: CDR1 SQVTM and CDR2 ANQGSEA. This chain's CDR3 is CSVLGGNLETQYF. The CDR3 region has the DNA TGCAGCGTTCTCGGGGGAAATTTGGAGACCCAGTACTTC.

CDR3 in amino acids: CASSFFGTGDANYGYTF. For the CDR3, the DNA is TGTGCCAGCAGTTTTTTCGGGACAGGGGATGCTAACTATGGCTACACCTTC. The rearrangement links TRBV27 to TRBJ1-2; the match to TRBD1 covers 10 bases. Looked up from germline, CDR1 is MNHEY and CDR2 is SMNVEV (reference sequence). With 3 bases clipped from V and 0 bases from J, the junction kept 7 bases outside the gene matches. The CDR3 contains 17 residues.

This clone showed up just a few times. The J gene is TRBJ1-4, the V gene TRBV6-4; TRBD1 might be the D (5 bases). V lost 3 bases, J lost 3 bases, and 11 bases lay in between. The CDR3 is 15 amino acids. Germline V CDR1 and CDR2: MRHNA, SNTAGT. The CDR3 protein is CASSDRAGANEKLFF. The CDR3 DNA follows: TGTGCCAGCAGTGATCGAGCGGGGGCTAATGAAAAACTGTTTTTT.

The chain uses TRBV6-5 and TRBJ1-3; a possible D gene is TRBD1 (5 bases). Trimming removed 6 bases from V and 1 base from J, with 13 bases in between. The CDR3 spans 15 residues. Germline-derived CDR1 and CDR2 are MNHEY and SVGAGI. This CDR3 reads CASSPLRTSGNTIYF. In DNA, the CDR3 is TGTGCCAGCAGCCCCTTGAGGACATCTGGAAACACCATATATTTT.

V gene TRBV2 combines with J gene TRBJ2-1, with 12 bases lining up with TRBD2. Per germline, CDR1 SNHLY and CDR2 FYNNEI. V lost 5 bases to trimming and J lost 9 bases; unmatched junction nucleotides: 5. This CDR3 region has 14 residues. CDR3 sequence: CASSLAGGSGEQFF. CDR3 nucleotide sequence: TGTGCCAGCAGTCTAGCGGGAGGGAGTGGTGAGCAGTTCTTC.

The chain carries TRBV7-8 and TRBJ1-3; no clear D gene. CDR1 SGHVS and CDR2 FQNEAQ come from the germline V gene. This CDR3 has 16 amino acids. V was trimmed by 2 bases and J by 4 bases, leaving 15 bases between them. CDR3: CASSLNPTPGGNTIYF. The DNA for the CDR3 is TGTGCCAGCAGCTTAAACCCCACCCCGGGGGGAAACACCATATATTTT.

This clone was counted many times. The chain couples TRBV28 to TRBJ1-6; the match to TRBD1 covers 7 bases. Trimming at V came to 3 bases and at J to 10 bases, leaving 12 bases not matched to a gene. Germline V gene sequence: CDR1 MDHEN, CDR2 SYDVKM. This CDR3 region has 16 residues. The CDR3, as DNA: TGTGCCAGCAGTTTCTTGGGACAGCAAGTAGGGTCACCCCTCCACTTT. This translates into CASSFLGQQVGSPLHF.

The chain uses TRBV11-2 and TRBJ1-3; the D is unclear. V was shortened by 1 base and J by 6 bases, with 16 bases between the two germline ends. This CDR3 comprises 16 residues. The germline CDR1 and CDR2 sequences are SGHAT and FQNNGV. This chain's CDR3 is CASSLGRVGVQNTIYF. For the CDR3, the DNA is TGTGCCAGCAGCTTAGGACGGGTCGGGGTTCAAAACACCATATATTTT.